This entry concerns a single T cell receptor (beta chain). The protocol was immunoSEQ multiplex PCR, while the TCRdb copy is restricted to in-frame clones and leaves out a portion. Altogether over 30,000 clones are present, 70% to 90% being singletons, with the ten largest covering more than 20%. From germline, CDR1 is KGHDR and CDR2 SFDVKD. This CDR3 comprises 13 residues. The V gene lost 2 bases and the J gene lost 14 bases, with 16 bases spanning the gap. The sample comes from a study of blood T cell repertoires in COVID-19. The chain has TRBV24-1 and TRBJ2-3, with D perhaps TRBD2 (5 bases). This clonotype was obtained from a woman aged 80 or older with active or convalescent COVID-19. Sequenced input: peripheral blood. DNA for the CDR3: TGTGCCACCAGTGATTCCCAACTAGGACCGACGTATTTT. It yields the protein CATSDSQLGPTYF.